This T cell receptor (beta chain) was identified in a study of shared clonotypes between healthy human individuals. Study information: Per donor, three plates held CD4 naive cells, three held CD4 memory, two held CD8 naive and one held CD8 memory.

It was across several immunoSEQ plates that each subset's genomic DNA was evenly split. Clones were sequenced by immunoSEQ multiplex PCR, and TCRdb holds only the in-frame ones, with some missing. The sample includes roughly 2 million clones, roughly 95% of them seen just once. Germline V gene data show CDR1 as SGHNT and CDR2 as YYREEE (reference sequence). The germline V and J ends were trimmed by 4 bases and 1 base, with 5 bases remaining between them. CDR3 length equals 13 residues. Points on this clone: What it binds is unknown.

Study-wide findings and caveats: Blood was the sole source, and tissue repertoires probably differ.

V usage is TRBV5-4 and J usage is TRBJ2-2; tentative D call: TRBD1 (5 bases). This TCR was recovered from a man between 18 and 29 years old in good health. The sequenced material came from naive CD4+ T cells sorted from blood. Subset: CD45RA+ positively selected. This CDR3 is CASSGQNTGELFF. CDR3 nucleotides: TGTGCCAGCAGCGGACAGAACACCGGGGAGCTGTTTTTT.